This passage covers 3 T cell receptor beta chains from one sample sequenced in a study of blood T cell repertoires in COVID-19. The assay was immunoSEQ multiplex PCR, and TCRdb's table has in-frame clones only and misses some. The table shows 95,000 to 120,000 clones, with roughly 82% occurring only once. Sequenced: peripheral blood. These receptor sequences come from a woman aged 40 to 50 with acute or convalescent COVID-19.

This rearrangement joins TRBV7-2 to TRBJ2-2; the D gene is possibly TRBD1 (5 bases). Germline V lookup: CDR1 SGHTA, CDR2 FQGNSA. This CDR3 is 13 amino acids long. The V gene lost 0 bases and the J gene lost 8 bases, with 7 bases spanning the gap. CDR3 DNA: TGTGCCAGCAGCTTAGCCCGGACAGGGGAGCTGTTTTTT. It specifies CASSLARTGELFF.

The rearrangement joins TRBV7-9 to TRBJ1-5; 7 positions agree with TRBD1. This CDR3 comprises 14 residues. V lost 5 bases to trimming and J lost 7 bases; unmatched junction nucleotides: 8. CDR1 and CDR2 (germline): SEHNR, FQNEAQ (reference sequence). The CDR3 sequence is CASSLKGAGQPQHF. DNA of the CDR3: TGTGCCAGCAGCCTTAAGGGGGCGGGACAGCCCCAGCATTTT.

V gene TRBV28 combines with J gene TRBJ2-3; TRBD2 aligns across 9 bases. CDR3 length: 15 amino acids. Trimming removed 5 bases from V and 6 bases from J; junction bases left unmatched: 9. CDR1 is MDHEN and CDR2 is SYDVKM in the germline V gene. The CDR3 nucleotides read TGTGCCAGCAGTAAAAGGGCCGGGACTAGCGATACGCAGTATTTT. Encoded protein: CASSKRAGTSDTQYF.